A single sample gave rise to the 26 T cell receptor beta chains below, sequenced in a study of human T cells and chemical hapten exposure (dated by TCRdb to the early 2020s). Library generation was performed with RACE. Sequencing was carried out with a NextSeq 500. In-frame beta chains were kept once TCRdb had trimmed the public reads at Q25 with fastp and called clones with MiXCR. Every distinct CDR3 protein forms one entry, paired with its most common genes and DNA. This sample is represented by around 110,000 distinct CDR3 sequences; about 12% of them were singletons. The ten most abundant clones make up roughly 1.5% of the sample. The time point label of this sample denotes: patch test 1, 2 weeks after DPC sensitization. The treatment or condition label of this sample denotes: therapeutic diphenylcyclopropenone sensitization with weekly scalp DPC. This specimen was whole blood, taken in connection with sensitization to the hapten diphenylcyclopropenone (DPC). The receptors stem from a woman aged 50 to 60 with alopecia areata. Some clones in this sample may be carry-over from other donors' samples.

The DNA of the CDR3 is TGTGCCAGCAGCTTGGCCAAGGGGGCGAACTATGGCTACACCTTC. It specifies CASSLAKGANYGYTF. The chain combines TRBV5-4 with TRBJ1-2; 7 bases line up with TRBD1. The CDR3 is 15 amino acids. V shed 0 bases, J shed 2 bases, and the junction held 4 bases outside the gene matches. The germline V gene has CDR1 SGHNT and CDR2 YYREEE (reference sequence).

The chain combines TRBV14 with TRBJ1-6; D is undetermined. Trimming stripped 2 bases from V and 9 bases from J, with 8 bases between. This CDR3 has 13 residues. CDR1 and CDR2 from the germline V gene are SGHDN and FVKESK. The CDR3 nucleotides are TGTGCCAGCAGCCAACTACGGTTTTCACCCCTCCACTTT. It specifies CASSQLRFSPLHF.

In DNA, the CDR3 is TGTGCCAGCAGCTTCCAGCAGAAAGAGACCCAGTACTTC. Its translation: CASSFQQKETQYF. The chain combines TRBV7-6 with TRBJ2-5; D unresolved. Germline V gene sequence: CDR1 SGHVS, CDR2 FNYEAQ. There are 13 residues in the CDR3. Trimming removed 3 bases at V and 3 bases at J, with 8 bases between.

The chain uses TRBV7-9 and TRBJ2-3; 8 nucleotides agree with TRBD2. After removal of 3 bases from V and 3 bases from J, the junction contained 14 bases not matched to a gene. This CDR3 is built from 18 residues. Per germline, CDR1 SEHNR and CDR2 FQNEAQ (reference sequence). The CDR3 is CASSFGTVGLAGTDTQYF. As DNA, the CDR3 is TGTGCCAGCAGCTTCGGGACGGTCGGGTTAGCGGGGACAGATACGCAGTATTTT.

A few counts support this clonotype. This chain links TRBV18 with TRBJ2-1; 8 bases are a match to TRBD1. The CDR3 loop spans 17 amino acids. Germline-derived CDR1 and CDR2 are KGHSH and LQKENI. With V trimmed by 4 bases and J by 0 bases, 8 bases remained unmatched. CDR3 sequence: CASSLLDRGSSYNEQFF. Here the CDR3 DNA reads TGTGCCAGCTCACTACTCGACAGGGGAAGCTCCTACAATGAGCAGTTCTTC.

This clonotype has more than one count but fewer than ten. The chain recombines TRBV12-3 or TRBV12-4 with TRBJ1-1; D perhaps matches TRBD1 (5 bases). Trimming took 5 bases from V and 2 from J, leaving 21 bases between them. The CDR3 runs to 17 residues. As DNA, the CDR3 is TGTGCCAGCAGTCCCACCCTCTTAGGGGCACAAAACACTGAAGCTTTCTTT. Protein product: CASSPTLLGAQNTEAFF.

The chain has TRBV11-3 and TRBJ2-4; D perhaps matches TRBD1 (6 bases). Germline loops: CDR1 SGHNT, CDR2 YENEEA. The CDR3 length is 14 residues. V was clipped by 5 bases and J by 1 base, with 9 bases between them. The CDR3 coding sequence is TGTGCCAGCAGCCCAACAGGGGCCAAAAACATTCAGTACTTC. Protein: CASSPTGAKNIQYF.

Regarding this clonotype: A single base separates this from a much larger clone, so it may be a read error. This chain joins TRBV14 and TRBJ1-4; TRBD1 is a possible D gene (5 bases). CDR1 is SGHDN and CDR2 is FVKESK in the germline V gene. CDR3 length: 15 residues. The DNA for the CDR3 is TGTGCCAGCAGCCAAGTTGGGGGGGTTCAGGAAAAACTGTCTTTT. Translation gives CASSQVGGVQEKLSF. The complete variable domain, with remaining parts taken from reference TRBV14 and TRBJ1-4, reads EAGVTQFPSHSVIEKGQTVTLRCDPISGHDNLYWYRRVMGKEIKFLLHFVKESKQDESGMPNNRFLAERTGGTYSTLKVQPAELEDSGVYFCASSQVGGVQEKLSFGSGTQLSVL.

This clonotype was detected a few times. The chain links TRBV19 to TRBJ1-5; no clear D gene. The CDR3 is 13 amino acids. Germline V CDR1 and CDR2: LNHDA, SQIVND (reference sequence). V lost 6 bases and J lost 3, with 9 bases in between. CDR3 DNA: TGTGCCAGTAGGGGTTCCAACAATCAGCCCCAGCATTTT. This codes for CASRGSNNQPQHF.

This clonotype was detected ten times or more. V is TRBV29-1 and J is TRBJ1-1; 10 nucleotides line up with TRBD1. The germline V gene has CDR1 SQVTM and CDR2 ANQGSEA. The CDR3 extends over 12 amino acids. The V and J ends lost 8 bases and 6 bases, in that order; junction bases with no gene match: 6. The CDR3 here is CSSRDRGPEAFF. CDR3 nucleotide sequence: TGCAGCAGCCGGGACAGGGGCCCTGAAGCTTTCTTT.

In its sample, this clonotype was seen a few times. The chain carries TRBV7-6 and TRBJ1-5; 8 bases map to TRBD1. The CDR3 consists of 15 residues. The J segment lost 5 bases and the V segment lost 5 bases, leaving 8 bases of the junction unmatched. Germline V gene sequence: CDR1 SGHVS, CDR2 FNYEAQ. CDR3 sequence: CASSGGQASYQPQHF. CDR3 sequence (DNA): TGTGCCAGCAGCGGGGGACAGGCATCATATCAGCCCCAGCATTTT. Supplemented by reference TRBV7-6 and TRBJ1-5, the full variable domain reads GAGVSQSPRYKVTKRGQDVALRCDPISGHVSLYWYRQALGQGPEFLTYFNYEAQQDKSGLPNDRFSAERPEGSISTLTIQRTEQRDSAMYRCASSGGQASYQPQHFGDGTRLSIL.

This clonotype showed up just a few times. The chain combines TRBV7-9 with TRBJ2-5, with TRBD1 matching over 10 bases. Germline-derived CDR1 and CDR2 are SEHNR and FQNEAQ (reference sequence). CDR3 length: 16 residues. Trimming cost V 5 bases and J 1 base; bases outside gene matches: 7. The CDR3 loop is CASSILGQGVQETQYF. The CDR3 DNA sequence: TGTGCCAGCAGCATATTAGGACAGGGGGTCCAAGAGACCCAGTACTTC.

In regard to this clonotype: A single base separates this from a much larger clone, so it may be a read error. The rearrangement joins TRBV7-2 to TRBJ1-6; D remains ambiguous. CDR3 length: 13 residues. CDR1 and CDR2 from the germline V gene are SGHTA and FQGNSA. CDR3 nucleotides: TGTGCCAGCAGCCCGCAGTATAATTCACCCCCCCACTTT. Translating it yields CASSPQYNSPPHF.

This clonotype was recorded at least ten times. The chain couples TRBV28 to TRBJ1-2; possible D gene TRBD1, 6 bases. V lost 4 bases, J lost 7 bases, and 13 bases lay in between. The CDR3 extends over 13 amino acids. Looked up from germline, CDR1 is MDHEN and CDR2 is SYDVKM. The CDR3 reads CASSSRQVSGYTF. DNA for the CDR3: TGTGCCAGCAGTTCGAGACAGGTGTCTGGCTACACCTTC.

This clonotype came up many times. The J gene is TRBJ1-5, the V gene TRBV6-2 or TRBV6-3; D unclear. From germline, CDR1 is MNHEY and CDR2 SVGEGT. The V end lost 6 bases, the J end lost 0 bases, and 12 bases lay between the germline ends. The CDR3 loop spans 15 amino acids. CDR3 region: CASSHNGISNQPQHF. DNA for the CDR3: TGTGCCAGCAGCCATAACGGGATTAGCAATCAGCCCCAGCATTTT.

This clonotype came up many times. The chain is built from TRBV11-2 and TRBJ1-1, with a tentative D call TRBD1 (5 bases). Per germline, CDR1 SGHAT and CDR2 FQNNGV. V lost 8 bases to trimming and J lost 3 bases, with 13 bases between them. This CDR3 region has 13 residues. CDR3 region: CASSLGGDTEAFF. CDR3 DNA: TGTGCCAGCTCACTTGGGGGAGACACTGAAGCTTTCTTT.

This clonotype was counted between two and nine times. The chain uses TRBV6-5 and TRBJ2-3; D possibly uses TRBD1 or TRBD2 (6 bases each). Germline values: CDR1 MNHEY, CDR2 SVGAGI. V lost 5 bases and J 1 base, leaving 16 bases between the germline ends. This CDR3 is built from 16 residues. The CDR3 DNA reads as TGTGCCAGCAGTACTACTTACGGGGGCGGCACAGATACGCAGTATTTT. Its translation is CASSTTYGGGTDTQYF.

As to this clonotype: With a much larger clone just one base away, this may be a read error. The chain recombines TRBV28 with TRBJ2-3; D is unclear. Germline loops: CDR1 MDHEN, CDR2 SYDVKM. The CDR3 extends over 15 amino acids. The DNA for the CDR3 is TGTGTCAGCAGTTTATCCAGCCCCTGGACAGATACGCAGTATTTT. It translates to CVSSLSSPWTDTQYF.

Of note for this clonotype: A read error may explain this, as a much larger clone is one base away. This sequence joins TRBV7-6 and TRBJ1-5, with D tentatively TRBD1 (5 bases). This CDR3 has 14 amino acids. Germline assignment: CDR1 SGHVS and CDR2 FNYEAQ. Trimming took 0 bases from V and 4 from J, leaving 7 bases between them. The CDR3 is CASSLAAGNQPQHF. The DNA for the CDR3 is TGTGCCAGCAGCTTAGCGGCAGGGAATCAGCCCCAGCATTTT.

V usage is TRBV12-3 or TRBV12-4 and J usage is TRBJ2-7; the D gene could be TRBD1 or TRBD2 (5 bases each). The CDR3 is made up of 13 amino acids. Trimming cost V 5 bases and J 5 bases, with 13 bases left between them. This CDR3 reads CASSQRDLHEQYF. CDR3 in DNA: TGTGCCAGCAGTCAAAGGGACCTCCACGAGCAGTACTTC.

In this sample, this clonotype turned up many times. This sequence joins TRBV20-1 and TRBJ1-1; D might be TRBD1 (6 bases). This CDR3 comprises 14 residues. Germline CDR1 DFQATT, CDR2 SNEGSKA (reference sequence). V lost 3 bases and J 1 base, leaving 12 bases between the germline ends. The CDR3 region is CSASRGGRNTEAFF. CDR3 coding DNA: TGCAGTGCTAGTAGGGGGGGGCGGAACACTGAAGCTTTCTTT.

This sequence joins TRBV5-1 and TRBJ2-1; a possible D gene is TRBD1 (6 bases). Germline CDR1 SGHRS, CDR2 YFSETQ. The ends were cut back, 2 bases at V and 12 bases at J, with 18 bases in the middle. This CDR3 is 14 amino acids long. The CDR3 region has the DNA TGCGCCAGCAGCTTAGGACAGTCCGGGATCTGGCAGTTCTTC. This codes for CASSLGQSGIWQFF.

This clonotype was picked up a small number of times. CDR3: CASSLGEPSTEAFF. As DNA, the CDR3 is TGTGCCAGCAGCTTAGGGGAACCATCCACTGAAGCTTTCTTT. The chain recombines TRBV7-6 with TRBJ1-1; D is unclear. Between the trimmed V and J ends, which lost 1 base and 4 bases, there was a span of 10 bases. The CDR3 has 14 residues. Germline CDR1 is SGHVS and CDR2 is FNYEAQ.

This chain joins TRBV27 and TRBJ2-1, with 11 bases fitting TRBD2. CDR1 and CDR2 from the germline V gene are MNHEY and SMNVEV (reference sequence). The CDR3 covers 15 residues. V lost 7 bases, J lost 2 bases, and 4 bases stayed unmatched. CDR3 nucleotide sequence: TGTGCCAGCACAATGGGACTAGCGGCCTACAATGAGCAGTTCTTC. This sequence encodes CASTMGLAAYNEQFF.

This clonotype appeared a few times. The chain is built from TRBV28 and TRBJ2-7; TRBD2 agrees at 8 bases. This CDR3 has 13 residues. CDR1 and CDR2 (germline): MDHEN, SYDVKM. J lost 6 bases, V lost 10 bases, and 11 bases had no gene match. This CDR3 is CATLAGPRGEQYF. Written as DNA, the CDR3 is TGTGCCACCTTAGCGGGACCCCGTGGCGAGCAGTACTTC.

The chain joins TRBV6-1 to TRBJ1-4, with TRBD1 as a possible D gene (6 bases). Looked up from germline, CDR1 is MNHNS and CDR2 is SASEGT. This CDR3 comprises 16 residues. V shed 1 base and J shed 7 bases, with 16 bases lying between them. The CDR3 region is CASSEGGQGSGEKLFF. Written as DNA, the CDR3 is TGTGCCAGCAGTGAAGGGGGGCAGGGATCGGGTGAAAAACTGTTTTTT.